One sample yielded the 31 T cell receptor beta chains listed below, sequenced in a study of radiation and T cells in renal cell carcinoma. Sample time point: baseline pretreatment blood. This sample's treatment: 15 Gy SBRT to primary tumor, nephrectomy 4 weeks later. Measured with immunoSEQ multiplex PCR; TCRdb has only the in-frame clones, and not every one. This table holds over 85,000 clones, 65% to 85% found once. Sequences were derived from blood, sampled from a patient whose treatment included radiotherapy and nephrectomy. Receptor source: a man aged 60 to 69 with renal cell carcinoma.

V is TRBV6-1 and J is TRBJ2-3, with TRBD2 identical over 11 bases. CDR1 and CDR2 from the germline V gene are MNHNS and SASEGT. The CDR3 is 21 residues long. Trimming took 0 bases from V and 0 from J; bases not matched to a gene: 14. The CDR3 nucleotides read TGTGCCAGCAGTGAAGCGCTTCGATGGGGGCTAGCGGGAGGCAGCACAGATACGCAGTATTTT. This gives the protein CASSEALRWGLAGGSTDTQYF.

This chain connects TRBV7-9 to TRBJ1-3; D is unclear. Between the trimmed V and J ends, which lost 6 bases and 4 bases, there was a span of 13 bases. The length of the CDR3 is 14 residues. CDR1 is SEHNR and CDR2 is FQNEAQ in the germline V gene (reference sequence). The CDR3 DNA sequence: TGTGCCAGCAGGGGCCCTGGCGTCGGAAACACCATATATTTT. This sequence encodes CASRGPGVGNTIYF.

This clone has only a few counts. V is TRBV7-9 and J is TRBJ2-7; weak D call: TRBD1 (5 bases). CDR1 and CDR2 from the germline V gene are SEHNR and FQNEAQ (reference sequence). The CDR3 is made up of 13 amino acids. V lost 4 bases and J 7 bases, leaving 14 bases between the germline ends. The chain's CDR3 is CASSYGDSYEQYF. CDR3 DNA sequence: TGTGCCAGCAGCTACGGAGACAGTTATGAGCAGTACTTC.

V is TRBV6-6 and J is TRBJ2-1; 8 bases agree with TRBD2. This CDR3 is 14 amino acids long. V shed 7 bases and J 7 bases; nucleotides not matched to a gene: 9. Germline V gene data show CDR1 as MNHNY and CDR2 as SVGAGI (reference sequence). Written as DNA, the CDR3 is TGTGCCAGCAAATTTAGCGGGATGTCGAATGAGCAGTTCTTC. Translation: CASKFSGMSNEQFF.

The rearrangement links TRBV5-5 to TRBJ2-6; 10 bases fit TRBD1. V was pared by 6 bases and J by 1 base, with 7 bases of the junction left unmatched. Germline CDR1 reads SGHKS; CDR2 reads YYEKEE (reference sequence). This CDR3 is 17 amino acids long. The CDR3 loop is CASTYGTGVSGANVLTF. The CDR3 nucleotides read TGTGCCAGCACCTATGGGACAGGGGTATCTGGGGCCAACGTCCTGACTTTC. The full variable domain, in which reference TRBV5-5 and TRBJ2-6 provide the parts outside the CDR3, is DAGVTQSPTHLIKTRGQQVTLRCSPISGHKSVSWYQQVLGQGPQFIFQYYEKEERGRGNFPDRFSARQFPNYSSELNVNALLLGDSALYLCASTYGTGVSGANVLTFGAGSRLTVL.

Note on this clone: The junction shows a germline mismatch at one end, possibly a read error. In nucleotides, the CDR3 is TGTGCCAGCAGCCTAGCGGGAGTTGAGCAGTTCTTC. Amino acids: CASSLAGVEQFF. The J gene is TRBJ2-1, the V gene TRBV7-9; 10 bases fit TRBD2. The germline CDR1 and CDR2 sequences are SEHNR and FQNEAQ (reference sequence). The CDR3 has 12 residues.

The chain carries TRBV6-5 and TRBJ1-6; D not resolved. The germline CDR1 and CDR2 sequences are MNHEY and SVGAGI. The V and J ends lost 2 bases and 9 bases respectively, with 11 bases between them. CDR3 length: 14 residues. DNA for the CDR3: TGTGCCAGCAGTTACGGTACAGACACTTCACCCCTCCACTTT. This encodes CASSYGTDTSPLHF.

V gene TRBV19 combines with J gene TRBJ2-2, with 10 bases aligning to TRBD2. V trimming: 10 bases; J trimming: 3 bases; junction bases outside the gene matches: 8. Germline values: CDR1 LNHDA, CDR2 SQIVND (reference sequence). This CDR3 contains 15 residues. CDR3 in amino acids: CATTGTSVYTGELFF. The CDR3 nucleotides are TGTGCCACGACCGGGACTAGCGTATACACCGGGGAGCTGTTTTTT.

The chain carries TRBV9 and TRBJ2-4; the D gene is possibly TRBD2 (5 bases). V lost 2 bases and J lost 9, with 12 bases in between. The germline V gene has CDR1 SGDLS and CDR2 YYNGEE. CDR3 length: 13 residues. The CDR3 is CASSVNEGGIQYF. The CDR3 region has the DNA TGTGCCAGCAGCGTGAACGAGGGCGGCATTCAGTACTTC.

CDR3 protein: CASSLGDRAAEKLFF. CDR3 sequence (DNA): TGCGCCAGCAGCCTAGGGGACAGGGCCGCGGAAAAACTGTTTTTT. The V gene is TRBV5-1, the J gene TRBJ1-4; 9 positions agree with TRBD1. Germline CDR1 and CDR2: SGHRS and YFSETQ. The CDR3 consists of 15 residues. Trimming removed 4 bases from V and 8 bases from J; junction bases left unmatched: 9. Using reference TRBV5-1 and TRBJ1-4 for the parts outside the CDR3, the full variable domain is KAGVTQTPRYLIKTRGQQVTLSCSPISGHRSVSWYQQTPGQGLQFLFEYFSETQRNKGNFPGRFSGRQFSNSRSEMNVSTLELGDSALYLCASSLGDRAAEKLFFGSGTQLSVL.

This clone was observed a few times. Other DNA variants within this sample encode the same CDR3. The CDR3, as DNA: TGTGCCAGTTCGGAAGGGGGGCAGAACATTCAGTACTTC. It specifies CASSEGGQNIQYF. The chain couples TRBV28 to TRBJ2-4; perhaps D is TRBD1 or TRBD2 (6 bases each). The germline gives CDR1 MDHEN, CDR2 SYDVKM. Trimming shortened V by 9 bases and J by 7 bases, and 16 bases separated the two germline ends. This CDR3 is 13 amino acids long.

This clone was counted only a few times. V is TRBV7-2 and J is TRBJ2-1; D call uncertain. Trimming took 5 bases from V and 5 from J, leaving 10 bases between them. The CDR3 contains 13 residues. The germline V gene encodes CDR1 SGHTA and CDR2 FQGNSA. The CDR3 loop is CASSRIKNNEQFF. The CDR3 coding sequence is TGTGCCAGCAGCCGGATCAAAAACAATGAGCAGTTCTTC.

The chain uses TRBV10-3 and TRBJ2-2; tentative D call: TRBD1 (6 bases). Trimming cost V 6 bases and J 1 base, with 9 bases left between them. The CDR3 contains 14 residues. CDR1 is ENHRY and CDR2 is SYGVKD in the germline V gene. The CDR3 sequence: CAIRYRENTGELFF. CDR3 coding DNA: TGTGCCATCAGATACAGGGAGAACACCGGGGAGCTGTTTTTT.

The chain couples TRBV7-2 to TRBJ1-5; tentative D call: TRBD1 (5 bases). Germline lookup yields CDR1 SGHTA and CDR2 FQGNSA. V lost 2 bases and J 7 bases, leaving 15 bases between the germline ends. The CDR3 contains 15 residues. The CDR3 nucleotides read TGTGCCAGCAGCTTAATGGGGCGGGAGGGCCAGCCCCAGCATTTT. Residues: CASSLMGREGQPQHF.

This clone was recorded many times. CDR3 amino acids: CASSHIDYFYEQYF. The CDR3 DNA follows: TGTGCCAGCTCACATATAGATTATTTCTACGAGCAGTACTTC. This chain links TRBV18 with TRBJ2-7; D unclear. The CDR3 extends over 14 amino acids. Germline loops: CDR1 KGHSH, CDR2 LQKENI. V shed 4 bases and J shed 3 bases, with 13 bases lying between them.

The V call is TRBV6-6, the J call TRBJ1-5; D not resolved. This CDR3 comprises 14 residues. In germline, CDR1 is MNHNY, CDR2 SVGAGI (reference sequence). V lost 0 bases and J 6 bases, leaving 9 bases between the germline ends. The CDR3 region is CASSYSKLGQPQHF. The CDR3 nucleotides are TGTGCCAGCAGTTACTCGAAATTAGGTCAGCCCCAGCATTTT.

The V gene is TRBV27, the J gene TRBJ1-1; D perhaps matches TRBD1 (5 bases). The germline V gene encodes CDR1 MNHEY and CDR2 SMNVEV (reference sequence). V lost 0 bases, J lost 5 bases, and 13 bases lay in between. The CDR3 runs to 15 residues. The CDR3 is CASSLSPLGGTEAFF. CDR3 DNA: TGTGCCAGCAGTTTATCTCCCCTGGGGGGGACTGAAGCTTTCTTT.

The chain is built from TRBV5-1 and TRBJ2-7; 7 nucleotides match TRBD1. The trim removed 2 bases at V and 5 bases at J, leaving 4 bases unmatched. This CDR3 contains 13 residues. The germline V gene encodes CDR1 SGHRS and CDR2 YFSETQ. The CDR3 bases are TGCGCCAGCAGCTTAGGGACAGCGAACGAGCAGTACTTC. This codes for CASSLGTANEQYF.

This sequence joins TRBV19 and TRBJ1-5, with D hard to call. The ends were cut back, 0 bases at V and 0 bases at J, with 12 bases in the middle. Germline V CDR1 and CDR2: LNHDA, SQIVND (reference sequence). This CDR3 spans 17 amino acids. The DNA for the CDR3 is TGTGCCAGTAGTATAGATAAGACGGTTTATAGCAATCAGCCCCAGCATTTT. This sequence encodes CASSIDKTVYSNQPQHF.

The V and J genes are TRBV27 and TRBJ2-1; 14 bases match TRBD2. With V trimmed by 6 bases and J by 2 bases, 15 bases remained unmatched. The germline V gene has CDR1 MNHEY and CDR2 SMNVEV (reference sequence). The CDR3 loop spans 20 amino acids. This chain's CDR3 is CASRFMGTSGSVRAYNEQFF. In nucleotides, the CDR3 is TGTGCCAGCAGATTTATGGGGACTAGCGGGAGTGTGAGGGCCTACAATGAGCAGTTCTTC.

This chain joins TRBV11-2 and TRBJ1-3; D remains unclear. The ends were cut back, 5 bases at V and 0 bases at J, with 2 bases in the middle. The CDR3 has 12 residues. Germline loops: CDR1 SGHAT, CDR2 FQNNGV. The CDR3 spells CASSHSGNTIYF. Written as DNA, the CDR3 is TGTGCCAGCAGCCACTCTGGAAACACCATATATTTT.

The chain links TRBV25-1 to TRBJ2-1, with D uncertain. The V end was cut by 0 bases, the J end by 7 bases, with 7 bases between. The CDR3 contains 13 residues. CDR1 is MGHDK, CDR2 SYGVNS, per germline. The CDR3 coding sequence is TGTGCCAGCAGTGAATATATGTCTAATGAGCAGTTCTTC. This sequence encodes CASSEYMSNEQFF. The full variable domain, completed using reference TRBV25-1 and TRBJ2-1, is EADIYQTPRYLVIGTGKKITLECSQTMGHDKMYWYQQDPGMELHLIHYSYGVNSTEKGDLSSESTVSRIRTEHFPLTLESARPSHTSQYLCASSEYMSNEQFFGPGTRLTVL.

This clone has just one count. The J gene is TRBJ2-5, the V gene TRBV28; D may correspond to TRBD1 or TRBD2 (5 bases each). Trimming took off 4 bases at V and 0 bases at J, with 15 bases between the two ends. Per the germline V gene, CDR1 is MDHEN and CDR2 is SYDVKM. The CDR3 runs to 16 residues. The CDR3 spells CASSWPGLGDQETQYF. For the CDR3, the DNA is TGTGCCAGCAGTTGGCCGGGGCTCGGGGACCAAGAGACCCAGTACTTC. The full variable domain, in which reference TRBV28 and TRBJ2-5 provide the parts outside the CDR3, is DVKVTQSSRYLVKRTGEKVFLECVQDMDHENMFWYRQDPGLGLRLIYFSYDVKMKEKGDIPEGYSVSREKKERFSLILESASTNQTSMYLCASSWPGLGDQETQYFGPGTRLLVL.

This chain uses TRBV27 with TRBJ2-7; the match to TRBD1 covers 8 bases. The germline CDR1 and CDR2 sequences are MNHEY and SMNVEV (reference sequence). Trimming took 0 bases from V and 1 from J; bases not matched to a gene: 11. The CDR3 contains 18 residues. CDR3 coding DNA: TGTGCCAGCAGTTTATCCGCCCTCAGACAGGGGACTTCCTACGAGCAGTACTTC. Its translation: CASSLSALRQGTSYEQYF.

The CDR3 region is CASSLRQGLSEAFF. The CDR3 DNA is TGTGCCAGCAGCTTACGTCAGGGGTTATCTGAAGCTTTCTTT. V usage is TRBV11-2 and J usage is TRBJ1-1; D is possibly TRBD1 (6 bases). Germline CDR1 SGHAT, CDR2 FQNNGV. There are 14 residues in the CDR3. The V and J ends lost 2 bases and 6 bases respectively, with 13 bases between them.

V usage is TRBV2 and J usage is TRBJ1-1; D is unresolved. Trimming stripped 2 bases from V and 5 bases from J, with 12 bases between. Per germline, CDR1 SNHLY and CDR2 FYNNEI. The CDR3 spans 14 residues. CDR3 DNA: TGTGCCAGCAGTGAAACCCTCGGGGAGACTGAAGCTTTCTTT. Protein product: CASSETLGETEAFF.

V and J are TRBV4-1 and TRBJ2-3; TRBD2 might be the D (6 bases). Trimming stripped 1 base from V and 1 base from J, with 21 bases between. Germline V gene sequence: CDR1 MGHRA, CDR2 YSYEKL. The CDR3 has 19 residues. The CDR3, as DNA: TGCGCCAGCAGCCAAGTAGTCGCGGGGCTACGGACCGGCACAGATACGCAGTATTTT. Its protein is CASSQVVAGLRTGTDTQYF.

The rearrangement uses TRBV7-9 and TRBJ2-1, with a tentative D call TRBD1 (6 bases). The V and J ends lost 3 bases and 3 bases respectively, with 15 bases between them. The CDR3 totals 16 residues. Germline V CDR1 and CDR2: SEHNR, FQNEAQ (reference sequence). The CDR3 sequence is CASSLSGGRYYNEQFF. CDR3 nucleotide sequence: TGTGCCAGCAGCTTGTCTGGGGGCCGGTACTACAATGAGCAGTTCTTC.

The V call is TRBV5-1, the J call TRBJ2-3, with D hard to call. V shed 4 bases and J shed 1 base, with 13 bases lying between them. CDR1 and CDR2 from the germline V gene are SGHRS and YFSETQ. This CDR3 contains 15 residues. This chain's CDR3 is CASSDLSTRTDTQYF. Written as DNA, the CDR3 is TGCGCCAGCAGCGACCTAAGCACCCGCACAGATACGCAGTATTTT.

This chain uses TRBV5-6 with TRBJ2-7; weak D call: TRBD1 (6 bases). V was clipped by 4 bases and J by 0 bases, with 14 bases between them. The CDR3 spans 15 residues. From germline, CDR1 is SGHDT and CDR2 YYEEEE. Here the CDR3 reads CASSGDKPLSYEQYF. CDR3 coding DNA: TGTGCCAGCAGCGGGGACAAACCCCTCTCCTACGAGCAGTACTTC.

This chain's CDR3 is CASSLNSGGKAFF. In DNA form, the CDR3 reads TGTGCCAGCAGCTTAAATTCAGGGGGCAAGGCTTTCTTT. The chain uses TRBV7-9 and TRBJ1-1; 8 bases match TRBD1. Trimming cost V 2 bases and J 11 bases; bases outside gene matches: 7. Germline CDR1 SEHNR, CDR2 FQNEAQ (reference sequence). This CDR3 has 13 residues.